A single sample is the source of the 4 T cell receptor beta chains below, sequenced in a study of patients and donors after allogeneic stem cell transplantation. MiXCR was run by TCRdb on the RT-PCR reads, yielding one entry per CDR3 protein. The sample lists roughly 200,000 distinct CDR3 sequences, 38% seen once, with about 9.9% in the top ten. Sequenced sample: blood, either unsorted or a sorted T cell fraction (not recorded which). These receptors were collected from a human donor who was either an allogeneic HSCT recipient or a stem cell or donor lymphocyte infusion donor (not recorded which). It is not recorded whose cells these are; they may come from a transplant donor.

This rearrangement joins TRBV3-1 to TRBJ2-7; TRBD1 might be the D (7 bases). V dropped 3 bases and J dropped 2 bases, with 14 bases sitting between them. The CDR3 is made up of 15 amino acids. The germline V gene encodes CDR1 LGHDT and CDR2 YNNKEL (reference sequence). The CDR3 region is CASSQGGQTPYEQYF. CDR3 DNA sequence: TGTGCCAGCAGCCAGGGGGGACAGACTCCCTACGAGCAGTACTTC.

The chain uses TRBV5-1 and TRBJ1-1, with a weak D call TRBD1 (6 bases). Germline values: CDR1 SGHRS, CDR2 YFSETQ. The CDR3 totals 15 residues. V dropped 1 base and J dropped 5 bases, with 15 bases sitting between them. The chain's CDR3 is CASSLSFHRETEAFF. The CDR3 nucleotides read TGCGCCAGCAGCTTGTCCTTTCACAGGGAAACTGAAGCTTTCTTT. The variable domain in full, with the rest retrieved from reference TRBV5-1 and TRBJ1-1, is KAGVTQTPRYLIKTRGQQVTLSCSPISGHRSVSWYQQTPGQGLQFLFEYFSETQRNKGNFPGRFSGRQFSNSRSEMNVSTLELGDSALYLCASSLSFHRETEAFFGQGTRLTVV.

The sample holds a few counts of this clonotype. The chain has TRBV4-3 and TRBJ2-3, with D perhaps TRBD1 (6 bases). V was clipped by 0 bases and J by 0 bases, with 22 bases between them. This CDR3 contains 20 residues. In germline, CDR1 is LGHNA, CDR2 YSLEER. The CDR3 reads CASSQDFTLSQGGSTDTQYF. As DNA, the CDR3 is TGCGCCAGCAGCCAAGATTTTACCCTTTCACAAGGGGGAAGCACAGATACGCAGTATTTT.

This clonotype was observed a single time. The chain recombines TRBV12-3 or TRBV12-4 with TRBJ2-5; 9 positions match TRBD1. This CDR3 has 13 amino acids. J lost 2 bases, V lost 11 bases, and 6 bases had no gene match. This CDR3 reads CAGGQGVQETQYF. In DNA, the CDR3 is TGTGCCGGGGGACAGGGTGTTCAAGAGACCCAGTACTTC.